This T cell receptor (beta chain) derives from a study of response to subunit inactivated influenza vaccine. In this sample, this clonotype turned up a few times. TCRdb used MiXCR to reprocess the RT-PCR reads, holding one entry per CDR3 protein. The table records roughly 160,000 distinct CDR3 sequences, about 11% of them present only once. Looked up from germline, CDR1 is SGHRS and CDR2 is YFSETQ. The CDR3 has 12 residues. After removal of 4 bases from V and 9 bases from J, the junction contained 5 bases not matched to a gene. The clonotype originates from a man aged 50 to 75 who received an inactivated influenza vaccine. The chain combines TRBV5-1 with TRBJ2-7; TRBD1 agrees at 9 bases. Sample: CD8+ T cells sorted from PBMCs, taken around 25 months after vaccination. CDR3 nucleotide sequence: TGCGCCAGCAGCATAGGACAGGGGTGGCAGTACTTC. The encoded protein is CASSIGQGWQYF.